The 3 T cell receptor beta chains below were found in one sample sequenced in a study of PD-L1 blockade in urothelial cancer. Sequenced by immunoSEQ multiplex PCR; TCRdb stores in-frame clones only, minus some. The sample consists of 45,000 to 50,000 clones, around 89% of them appearing once. The specimen comprised PBMCs, sampled around atezolizumab (anti-PD-L1) treatment. The receptor source for this set is a man of 80 years or more with urothelial cancer.

This chain uses TRBV27 with TRBJ2-7; TRBD1 matches at 7 bases. The V and J ends lost 7 bases and 0 bases, in that order; junction bases with no gene match: 6. Germline CDR1 MNHEY, CDR2 SMNVEV (reference sequence). The CDR3 totals 14 residues. The CDR3 nucleotides are TGTGCCAGCACCCAAGACAGGGACTCCTACGAGCAGTACTTC. Amino acids: CASTQDRDSYEQYF.

The gene calls are TRBV5-4 and TRBJ2-7; D perhaps matches TRBD2 (6 bases). Looked up from germline, CDR1 is SGHNT and CDR2 is YYREEE (reference sequence). V was clipped by 0 bases and J by 3 bases, with 7 bases between them. The length of the CDR3 is 13 residues. CDR3 nucleotide sequence: TGTGCCAGCAGCTTGGTCGGGGGCTACGAGCAGTACTTC. This gives the protein CASSLVGGYEQYF.

The V call is TRBV5-1, the J call TRBJ2-1; TRBD2 matches 7 bases. The CDR3 runs 16 residues. Germline CDR1 SGHRS, CDR2 YFSETQ. The junction had 14 bases not matched to a gene; V was cut back by 4 bases and J by 7 bases. The CDR3 DNA reads as TGCGCCAGCAGCCTCGATCCTAGCGGAGTTGGGAATGAGCAGTTCTTC. It translates to CASSLDPSGVGNEQFF.